The next 32 T cell receptor beta chains were all read from a single sample in a study of cytomegalovirus exposure and HLA in healthy donors. Primers: 60 Vbeta forward and 13 Jbeta reverse. The method was immunoSEQ multiplex PCR; TCRdb's version includes in-frame clones alone and lacks a portion of them. The table includes approximately 40,000 clones, 65% to 90% detected once. The specimen was PBMCs. These receptors were obtained from a woman in her late teens or twenties in good health and CMV-seropositive.

The DNA of the CDR3 is TGTGCCAGCAGCCATACTAGCGGGGTCAGCTCCTACGAGCAGTACTTC. Amino acids: CASSHTSGVSSYEQYF. This chain uses TRBV7-9 with TRBJ2-7; 10 positions match TRBD2. The CDR3 is 16 residues long. CDR1 is SEHNR and CDR2 is FQNEAQ in the germline V gene (reference sequence). V was pared by 5 bases and J by 0 bases, with 7 bases of the junction left unmatched.

V is TRBV5-1 and J is TRBJ2-5; D unresolved. The assigned J gene may be wrong: the sequence end matches TRBJ2-7 better. This CDR3 has 14 residues. CDR1 is SGHRS, CDR2 YFSETQ, per germline. CDR3 DNA sequence: TGCGCCAGCAGCCCAACGACTGGCCCCTACGAGCAGTACTTC. Translating gives CASSPTTGPYEQYF.

The chain combines TRBV10-2 with TRBJ2-1; tentative D call: TRBD1 (5 bases). V was trimmed by 5 bases and J by 3 bases, leaving 14 bases between them. The CDR3 length is 15 residues. The V gene's germline CDR1 is WSHSY and CDR2 SAAADI. The CDR3 nucleotides are TGCGCCAGCAGTACAAGTGGACACCTCTACAATGAGCAGTTCTTC. It is translated as CASSTSGHLYNEQFF.

CDR3 loop: CASSFRAVVYEQYF. DNA of the CDR3: TGTGCCAGCAGCTTTCGAGCGGTAGTGTACGAGCAGTACTTC. The V gene is TRBV11-2, the J gene TRBJ2-7, with D possibly TRBD2 on 5 matching bases. Germline V gives CDR1 SGHAT, CDR2 FQNNGV. Trimming cost V 3 bases and J 4 bases, with 13 bases left between them. The CDR3 spans 14 residues.

The J gene is TRBJ2-7, the V gene TRBV6-5; possibly TRBD2 for D (5 bases). In germline, CDR1 is MNHEY, CDR2 SVGAGI. V dropped 0 bases and J dropped 3 bases, with 12 bases sitting between them. This CDR3 comprises 15 residues. The CDR3 spells CASSYSTGGNYEQYF. The DNA for the CDR3 is TGTGCCAGCAGTTACTCGACCGGAGGAAACTACGAGCAGTACTTC.

This clone came up once. This chain links TRBV15 with TRBJ2-2, with D unclear. The CDR3 spans 13 residues. Germline V gene lookup returns CDR1 LNHNV and CDR2 YYDKDF (reference sequence). Trimming pared 5 bases from V and 5 bases from J, leaving 9 bases between. The CDR3 DNA follows: TGTGCCACCAGCCCCCGGTCGACCGGGGAGCTGTTTTTT. Translated: CATSPRSTGELFF. Full variable domain (outside the CDR3, taken from reference TRBV15 and TRBJ2-2): DAMVIQNPRYQVTQFGKPVTLSCSQTLNHNVMYWYQQKSSQAPKLLFHYYDKDFNNEADTPDNFQSRRPNTSFCFLDIRSPGLGDTAMYLCATSPRSTGELFFGEGSRLTVL.

Comments on this clone: Sequence at one end of the junction differs from germline and may be a read error. This chain uses TRBV30 with TRBJ2-7, with 7 bases lining up with TRBD2. This CDR3 spans 13 amino acids. CDR1 and CDR2 (germline): GTSNPN, SVGIG (reference sequence). The CDR3 DNA reads TGTGCCTGGAGTGGGGGGGAGGGCCTGAAGACGCACTTC. Its translation is CAWSGGEGLKTHF.

V and J are TRBV27 and TRBJ1-1; 10 positions agree with TRBD1. Looked up from germline, CDR1 is MNHEY and CDR2 is SMNVEV (reference sequence). V was clipped by 4 bases and J by 5 bases; unmatched bases: 16. The CDR3 has 18 residues. The CDR3, as DNA: TGTGCCAGCAGTTCTTACCCAACGACAGGGGGCGCCCGGACTGAAGCTTTCTTT. Amino acids: CASSSYPTTGGARTEAFF.

The chain joins TRBV11-2 to TRBJ2-2; D unresolved. The germline V gene encodes CDR1 SGHAT and CDR2 FQNNGV. V was pared by 5 bases and J by 7 bases, with 11 bases between. The CDR3 is made up of 13 amino acids. The CDR3 DNA reads TGTGCCAGCAGCCTCCAGTCGCACGGGGAGCTGTTTTTT. Translated: CASSLQSHGELFF.

The chain uses TRBV29-1 and TRBJ2-2, with 9 bases that match TRBD1. Trimming took 0 bases from V and 5 from J; bases not matched to a gene: 7. Per the germline V gene, CDR1 is SQVTM and CDR2 is ANQGSEA. This CDR3 spans 16 amino acids. The CDR3 nucleotides read TGCAGCGTTGAAGATGCGGGACAGGGAAGGACCGGGGAGCTGTTTTTT. Amino acids: CSVEDAGQGRTGELFF.

The V call is TRBV12-5, the J call TRBJ1-1, with TRBD1 identical over 8 bases. With 1 base clipped from V and 6 bases from J, the junction kept 4 bases outside the gene matches. The V gene's germline CDR1 is LGHNT and CDR2 FRNRAP. The CDR3 totals 14 residues. CDR3 DNA sequence: TGTGCTAGTGGTTTGGGACAGGGGAGGGCTGAAGCTTTCTTT. It is translated as CASGLGQGRAEAFF.

V usage is TRBV5-1 and J usage is TRBJ2-1; D not resolved. Deletions cut 7 bases from V and 1 base from J, with 15 bases between. There are 15 residues in the CDR3. CDR1 and CDR2 from the germline V gene are SGHRS and YFSETQ. The CDR3 spells CASCRSPGSYNEQFF. For the CDR3, the DNA is TGCGCCAGCTGCAGGTCCCCTGGGTCCTACAATGAGCAGTTCTTC.

V usage is TRBV11-3 and J usage is TRBJ2-7; D is unresolved. Looked up from germline, CDR1 is SGHNT and CDR2 is YENEEA. CDR3 size: 16 residues. Deletions cut 0 bases from V and 0 bases from J, with 12 bases between. CDR3 DNA sequence: TGTGCCAGCAGCTTAGAGGTCCAGGATAGCTCCTACGAGCAGTACTTC. This gives the protein CASSLEVQDSSYEQYF.

The V gene is TRBV30, the J gene TRBJ2-1; perhaps TRBD1 as D (5 bases). V dropped 0 bases and J dropped 5 bases, with 11 bases sitting between them. CDR3 length equals 14 residues. Germline V CDR1 and CDR2: GTSNPN, SVGIG (reference sequence). The CDR3 loop reads CAWSVLGPNNEQFF. In DNA form, the CDR3 reads TGTGCCTGGAGTGTACTGGGGCCTAACAATGAGCAGTTCTTC.

V usage is TRBV1 and J usage is TRBJ1-2; the table assigns TRBD1, which was not confirmed against the DNA. TRBV1 is reported as a pseudogene. CDR3 size: 12 residues. CDR3 coding DNA: TGCACCAGCAGCCACAGGGAACGGGGCTACACCTTC. Protein product: CTSSHRERGYTF.

Here the CDR3 reads CASSFGEEQFF. The CDR3 DNA follows: TGTGCCAGCAGTTTCGGGGAAGAGCAGTTCTTC. This chain connects TRBV27 to TRBJ2-1; D perhaps matches TRBD2 (5 bases). The CDR3 runs 11 residues. V was trimmed by 3 bases and J by 10 bases, leaving 7 bases between them. CDR1 and CDR2 from the germline V gene are MNHEY and SMNVEV (reference sequence).

This clone has just a few counts. The rearrangement joins TRBV14 to TRBJ2-1; D is possibly TRBD2 (5 bases). The CDR3 is 13 residues long. The germline gives CDR1 SGHDN, CDR2 FVKESK. Trimming removed 0 bases at V and 9 bases at J, with 9 bases between. This CDR3 is CASSQERVSEQFF. The CDR3 DNA reads TGTGCCAGCAGCCAAGAGCGGGTATCTGAGCAGTTCTTC.

The V call is TRBV19, the J call TRBJ2-7; 11 bases fit TRBD1. CDR3 length: 15 amino acids. V was clipped by 0 bases and J by 7 bases; unmatched bases: 5. Germline V gene data show CDR1 as LNHDA and CDR2 as SQIVND (reference sequence). The DNA for the CDR3 is TGTGCCAGTAGTATAGACGGGACAGGGGGTTTGGAGCAGTACTTC. It specifies CASSIDGTGGLEQYF.

The J gene is TRBJ1-1, the V gene TRBV30; D not certain. Trimming removed 2 bases from V and 1 base from J, with 8 bases in between. This CDR3 has 13 residues. The germline V gene has CDR1 GTSNPN and CDR2 SVGIG (reference sequence). CDR3: CAWSLQANTEAFF. CDR3 nucleotide sequence: TGTGCCTGGAGTTTGCAAGCGAACACTGAAGCTTTCTTT.

The chain combines TRBV5-1 with TRBJ2-4, with 11 bases identical to TRBD2. CDR1 SGHRS and CDR2 YFSETQ come from the germline V gene. There are 20 residues in the CDR3. Trimming removed 0 bases from V and 4 bases from J; junction bases left unmatched: 15. The CDR3 spells CASSLESFQPGLAEKNIQYF. CDR3 DNA: TGCGCCAGCAGCTTGGAAAGTTTCCAACCGGGACTAGCGGAGAAAAACATTCAGTACTTC.

The V and J genes are TRBV6-4 and TRBJ2-3, with TRBD2 matching over 9 bases. Losses at the gene ends were 4 bases for V and 2 bases for J; bases not matched to a gene: 1. Germline CDR1 is MRHNA and CDR2 is SNTAGT. The CDR3 length is 14 residues. DNA of the CDR3: TGTGCCAGCAGTGGGACTAGCGCCACAGATACGCAGTATTTT. It specifies CASSGTSATDTQYF.

This chain joins TRBV7-9 and TRBJ1-1; D may be TRBD1 (6 bases). Germline lookup yields CDR1 SEHNR and CDR2 FQNEAQ (reference sequence). Trimming shortened V by 3 bases and J by 4 bases, and 12 bases separated the two germline ends. The length of the CDR3 is 14 residues. CDR3 DNA sequence: TGTGCCAGCAGCTTGAGCACAGGGCGCACTGAAGCTTTCTTT. It translates to CASSLSTGRTEAFF. Full variable domain (rest looked up from reference TRBV7-9 and TRBJ1-1): DTGVSQNPRHKITKRGQNVTFRCDPISEHNRLYWYRQTLGQGPEFLTYFQNEAQLEKSRLLSDRFSAERPKGSFSTLEIQRTEQGDSAMYLCASSLSTGRTEAFFGQGTRLTVV.

This clone showed up just once. The rearrangement links TRBV27 to TRBJ2-1; 9 nucleotides match TRBD2. The CDR3 covers 18 residues. With V trimmed by 5 bases and J by 0 bases, 11 bases remained unmatched. Germline CDR1 is MNHEY and CDR2 is SMNVEV (reference sequence). The DNA for the CDR3 is TGTGCCAGCAGTCCGCCTGTCCTTAGCGGGAGCTCCTACAATGAGCAGTTCTTC. Its protein product is CASSPPVLSGSSYNEQFF.

V usage is TRBV28 and J usage is TRBJ1-1, with 11 bases matching TRBD1. CDR3 length: 15 amino acids. V shed 10 bases and J 4 bases; nucleotides not matched to a gene: 11. Germline-derived CDR1 and CDR2 are MDHEN and SYDVKM. The chain's CDR3 is CATIAHGQGATEAFF. For the CDR3, the DNA is TGTGCCACCATCGCCCACGGACAGGGGGCCACTGAAGCTTTCTTT.

The chain is built from TRBV15 and TRBJ2-5, with D tentatively TRBD2 (6 bases). Germline CDR1 reads LNHNV; CDR2 reads YYDKDF (reference sequence). The CDR3 consists of 14 residues. The ends were cut back, 3 bases at V and 4 bases at J, with 12 bases in the middle. The CDR3 here is CATSSLALRETQYF. The CDR3 nucleotides read TGTGCCACCAGCAGTCTAGCGTTGAGAGAGACCCAGTACTTC. The full variable domain, in which reference TRBV15 and TRBJ2-5 provide the parts outside the CDR3, is DAMVIQNPRYQVTQFGKPVTLSCSQTLNHNVMYWYQQKSSQAPKLLFHYYDKDFNNEADTPDNFQSRRPNTSFCFLDIRSPGLGDTAMYLCATSSLALRETQYFGPGTRLLVL.

This clone occurred a few times. V is TRBV5-1 and J is TRBJ1-4; D might be TRBD1 (6 bases). V was clipped by 1 base and J by 8 bases, with 9 bases between them. Germline lookup yields CDR1 SGHRS and CDR2 YFSETQ. The CDR3 runs 13 residues. The CDR3 reads CASSLRTGEKLFF. CDR3 DNA: TGCGCCAGCAGCTTGCGAACAGGGGAAAAACTGTTTTTT.

The J gene is TRBJ2-5, the V gene TRBV7-9; D is perhaps TRBD2 (5 bases). V dropped 5 bases and J dropped 0 bases, with 7 bases sitting between them. Germline V lookup: CDR1 SEHNR, CDR2 FQNEAQ (reference sequence). The CDR3 totals 13 residues. DNA of the CDR3: TGTGCCAGCAGCCGGGGATACCAAGAGACCCAGTACTTC. Translated, it gives CASSRGYQETQYF.

The rearrangement uses TRBV4-3 and TRBJ1-5, with TRBD1 matching over 8 bases. CDR3 length: 17 residues. Germline CDR1 and CDR2: LGHNA and YSLEER. After removal of 2 bases from V and 6 bases from J, the junction contained 12 bases not matched to a gene. CDR3 in amino acids: CASSQFLDRGRGQPQHF. Written as DNA, the CDR3 is TGCGCCAGCAGCCAATTTCTTGACAGGGGCCGAGGTCAGCCCCAGCATTTT.

CDR3 in amino acids: CASSFGTGNTGELFF. CDR3 nucleotides: TGTGCCAGCAGCTTCGGGACAGGGAACACCGGGGAGCTGTTTTTT. The chain recombines TRBV5-5 with TRBJ2-2; 8 nucleotides match TRBD1. This CDR3 has 15 amino acids. V trimming: 2 bases; J trimming: 1 base; junction bases outside the gene matches: 1. From germline, CDR1 is SGHKS and CDR2 YYEKEE (reference sequence).

The chain joins TRBV18 to TRBJ1-2; no reliable D call. V was trimmed by 2 bases and J by 4 bases, leaving 11 bases between them. The CDR3 runs to 14 residues. The germline gives CDR1 KGHSH, CDR2 LQKENI. CDR3 sequence: CASSPEVLGYGYTF. The DNA for the CDR3 is TGTGCCAGCTCACCAGAGGTTCTGGGCTATGGCTACACCTTC.

This chain joins TRBV18 and TRBJ2-5; possibly TRBD1 for D (6 bases). In germline, CDR1 is KGHSH, CDR2 LQKENI. CDR3 size: 14 residues. V lost 1 base, J lost 1 base, and 7 bases lay in between. The CDR3 loop is CASSPLGGQETQYF. CDR3 nucleotide sequence: TGTGCCAGCTCACCACTAGGGGGCCAAGAGACCCAGTACTTC.

This chain links TRBV6-6 with TRBJ1-3, with 8 bases that match TRBD1. Germline CDR1 reads MNHNY; CDR2 reads SVGAGI (reference sequence). The CDR3 has 16 residues. After removal of 7 bases from V and 0 bases from J, the junction contained 8 bases not matched to a gene. The CDR3 loop reads CASNEDRATSGNTIYF. CDR3 coding DNA: TGTGCCAGCAACGAGGACAGGGCTACCTCTGGAAACACCATATATTTT.